Presented here are 20 T cell receptor beta chains from one specimen sequenced in a study of preoperative IRX-2 immunotherapy in early breast cancer. Assay: immunoSEQ multiplex PCR; the TCRdb copy retains only in-frame clones and omits some. The sample has about 24,000 clones, 70% to 90% seen once. Specified treatment: preoperative locoregional IRX-2 cytokine immunotherapy. Sequenced here: tumor tissue, sampled after IRX-2 immunotherapy. All receptors derive from a human donor with breast cancer.

The chain links TRBV19 to TRBJ2-2, with 10 nucleotides matching TRBD2. CDR3 length: 20 residues. Germline assignment: CDR1 LNHDA and CDR2 SQIVND (reference sequence). V was pared by 5 bases and J by 7 bases, with 22 bases of the junction left unmatched. CDR3 DNA sequence: TGTGCCAGTAGTGTGGTTTCGAGCGGGGGGGCCGTAGGGATGATCGGGGAGCTGTTTTTT. As protein: CASSVVSSGGAVGMIGELFF.

The gene calls are TRBV28 and TRBJ1-1; D remains unclear. V gave up 6 bases and J gave up 0 bases, with 8 bases separating them. The CDR3 runs 13 residues. Germline-derived CDR1 and CDR2 are MDHEN and SYDVKM. The CDR3 DNA follows: TGTGCCAGCAGGGCACAGCTGAACACTGAAGCTTTCTTT. Translated, it gives CASRAQLNTEAFF.

The chain has TRBV18 and TRBJ1-2, with D possibly being TRBD1 (5 bases). This CDR3 spans 14 amino acids. The germline V and J ends were trimmed by 3 bases and 1 base, with 9 bases remaining between them. In germline, CDR1 is KGHSH, CDR2 LQKENI. The CDR3 spells CASSPGRNNYGYTF. CDR3 in DNA: TGTGCCAGCTCACCGGGACGGAATAACTATGGCTACACCTTC.

The chain uses TRBV27 and TRBJ2-1; tentatively, D is TRBD2 (7 bases). Germline lookup yields CDR1 MNHEY and CDR2 SMNVEV (reference sequence). This CDR3 has 18 residues. V lost 3 bases and J lost 6, with 24 bases in between. CDR3 in DNA: TGTGCCAGCAGTTTTCTTGGTTCGGGGGGCCCATTGTTCAATGAGCAGTTCTTC. It yields the protein CASSFLGSGGPLFNEQFF.

This chain links TRBV19 with TRBJ1-2; 7 bases match TRBD1. Unmatched junction bases numbered 17, after V lost 5 bases and J lost 2 bases. This CDR3 spans 18 amino acids. Germline assignment: CDR1 LNHDA and CDR2 SQIVND (reference sequence). The CDR3 is CASSSTLGTVKLNYGYTF. The CDR3 coding sequence is TGTGCCAGTAGTTCAACTCTAGGGACAGTGAAATTAAACTATGGCTACACCTTC.

This clone appeared a few times. V gene TRBV5-1 combines with J gene TRBJ2-5; 11 bases map to TRBD1. The V segment lost 4 bases and the J segment 1 base; nucleotides outside the gene matches: 3. The germline CDR1 and CDR2 sequences are SGHRS and YFSETQ. CDR3 length equals 15 residues. The CDR3 DNA follows: TGCGCCAGCAGCAAAGGACAGGGGGCCCAAGAGACCCAGTACTTC. Translating gives CASSKGQGAQETQYF.

The rearrangement joins TRBV4-1 to TRBJ2-1; D assignment may be TRBD1 or TRBD2 (7 bases each). Germline lookup yields CDR1 MGHRA and CDR2 YSYEKL. V lost 2 bases and J 7 bases, leaving 18 bases between the germline ends. This CDR3 is 16 amino acids long. CDR3 bases: TGCGCCAGCAGCCAACCATTACAGGGGAGGGGGAATGAGCAGTTCTTC. This encodes CASSQPLQGRGNEQFF.

This chain connects TRBV15 to TRBJ1-5; no reliable D call. This CDR3 comprises 15 residues. Germline V gene sequence: CDR1 LNHNV, CDR2 YYDKDF (reference sequence). Trimming took off 0 bases at V and 0 bases at J, with 6 bases between the two ends. CDR3 loop: CATSRERLSNQPQHF. In DNA, the CDR3 is TGTGCCACCAGCAGAGAAAGGCTTAGCAATCAGCCCCAGCATTTT.

This clone was recorded only once. The chain recombines TRBV19 with TRBJ1-3; D gene unclear. There are 15 residues in the CDR3. Looked up from germline, CDR1 is LNHDA and CDR2 is SQIVND (reference sequence). The ends were cut back, 4 bases at V and 0 bases at J, with 10 bases in the middle. The CDR3 region has the DNA TGTGCCAGTAGTAACCCAATCCTCTCTGGAAACACCATATATTTT. Residues: CASSNPILSGNTIYF.

The chain joins TRBV19 to TRBJ2-3; D is possibly TRBD1 (6 bases). CDR3 length: 15 amino acids. CDR1 LNHDA and CDR2 SQIVND come from the germline V gene (reference sequence). V lost 5 bases, J lost 4 bases, and 16 bases lay in between. The CDR3 reads CASSGTGLGPDTQYF. Here the CDR3 DNA reads TGTGCCAGTAGTGGAACAGGGTTGGGCCCAGATACGCAGTATTTT.

This chain links TRBV5-1 with TRBJ1-1; TRBD1 aligns across 8 bases. The ends lost 2 bases at V and 0 bases at J; junction bases unmatched: 18. Per the germline V gene, CDR1 is SGHRS and CDR2 is YFSETQ. CDR3 length equals 20 residues. CDR3 nucleotides: TGCGCCAGCAGCTTCATGACAGGGGTCGGGACGGACGGGCTGAACACTGAAGCTTTCTTT. It specifies CASSFMTGVGTDGLNTEAFF.

The V gene is TRBV4-1, the J gene TRBJ1-3, with 7 bases lining up with TRBD1. Losses at the gene ends were 8 bases for V and 2 bases for J; bases not matched to a gene: 3. Germline V lookup: CDR1 MGHRA, CDR2 YSYEKL. This CDR3 has 13 amino acids. The CDR3 reads CASRQGPGNTIYF. CDR3 nucleotide sequence: TGCGCCAGCCGACAGGGCCCTGGAAACACCATATATTTT.

The chain links TRBV5-6 to TRBJ2-1, with a tentative D call TRBD1 (6 bases). CDR3 size: 14 residues. Germline V CDR1 and CDR2: SGHDT, YYEEEE. V was shortened by 3 bases and J by 3 bases, with 10 bases between the two germline ends. Here the CDR3 DNA reads TGTGCCAGCAGCTCACAGGGAATCTACAATGAGCAGTTCTTC. The encoded protein is CASSSQGIYNEQFF. Together with reference TRBV5-6 and TRBJ2-1, the CDR3 gives the full variable domain: DAGVTQSPTHLIKTRGQQVTLRCSPKSGHDTVSWYQQALGQGPQFIFQYYEEEERQRGNFPDRFSGHQFPNYSSELNVNALLLGDSALYLCASSSQGIYNEQFFGPGTRLTVL.

The J gene is TRBJ1-1, the V gene TRBV7-9, with D unclear. Germline V gene lookup returns CDR1 SEHNR and CDR2 FQNEAQ (reference sequence). Trimming cost V 10 bases and J 3 bases, with 12 bases left between them. This CDR3 is 12 amino acids long. The CDR3 protein is CAIRFSHTEAFF. In nucleotides, the CDR3 is TGTGCCATTCGTTTTTCCCACACTGAAGCTTTCTTT.

The chain is built from TRBV6-1 and TRBJ1-1; the match to TRBD1 covers 7 bases. The germline V gene has CDR1 MNHNS and CDR2 SASEGT. V gave up 4 bases and J gave up 2 bases; unmatched junction bases: 10. CDR3 length: 16 amino acids. Written as DNA, the CDR3 is TGTGCCAGCAGTGTTCCCAGGACAGGCCTAAACACTGAAGCTTTCTTT. Amino acid sequence: CASSVPRTGLNTEAFF.

The V and J genes are TRBV7-6 and TRBJ2-1; D not resolved. The CDR3 sequence is 11 residues long. Germline loops: CDR1 SGHVS, CDR2 FNYEAQ. V shed 8 bases and J shed 3 bases, with 5 bases lying between them. The CDR3 nucleotides are TGTGCCAGCGCTGACTACAATGAGCAGTTCTTC. Protein: CASADYNEQFF.

This clone was detected once. The gene calls are TRBV5-8 and TRBJ1-1; TRBD1 matches at 9 bases. Per germline, CDR1 SGHTS and CDR2 YDEGEE. With V trimmed by 3 bases and J by 2 bases, 8 bases remained unmatched. This CDR3 has 16 residues. This CDR3 is CASSWGQGPLNTEAFF. The CDR3 DNA follows: TGTGCCAGCAGCTGGGGACAGGGACCCCTAAACACTGAAGCTTTCTTT. The full variable domain, in which reference TRBV5-8 and TRBJ1-1 provide the parts outside the CDR3, is EAGVTQSPTHLIKTRGQQATLRCSPISGHTSVYWYQQALGLGLQFLLWYDEGEERNRGNFPPRFSGRQFPNYSSELNVNALELEDSALYLCASSWGQGPLNTEAFFGQGTRLTVV.

This chain joins TRBV6-6 and TRBJ2-5; 8 bases align to TRBD1. In germline, CDR1 is MNHNY, CDR2 SVGAGI (reference sequence). The CDR3 is 15 amino acids. V trimming: 2 bases; J trimming: 5 bases; junction bases outside the gene matches: 7. The CDR3 DNA reads TGTGCCAGCAGTTACCGCCAGGGGGCGGGGGAGACCCAGTACTTC. Translating it yields CASSYRQGAGETQYF.

The chain links TRBV18 to TRBJ1-4; 7 nucleotides match TRBD1. CDR1 is KGHSH, CDR2 LQKENI, per germline. Trimming at V came to 5 bases and at J to 2 bases, leaving 5 bases not matched to a gene. The CDR3 loop spans 15 amino acids. As DNA, the CDR3 is TGTGCCAGCTCATCGCCGACAGGGACTAATGAAAAACTGTTTTTT. This encodes CASSSPTGTNEKLFF.

The chain carries TRBV27 and TRBJ1-4; 7 bases align to TRBD1. The CDR3 contains 14 residues. Trimming at V came to 5 bases and at J to 4 bases, leaving 4 bases not matched to a gene. Germline V gene sequence: CDR1 MNHEY, CDR2 SMNVEV (reference sequence). The CDR3 here is CASSKRQGNEKLFF. DNA for the CDR3: TGTGCCAGCAGTAAGCGACAGGGTAATGAAAAACTGTTTTTT.